The 5 T cell receptor beta chains reported below all come from one sample, sequenced in a study of siplizumab effects on memory and regulatory T cells. The protocol was immunoSEQ multiplex PCR, while the TCRdb copy is restricted to in-frame clones and leaves out a portion. Among 100,000 to 110,000 clones listed, 94% were seen once. The sequencing input was non-Treg CD4+ T cells sorted from blood. The receptors were sampled from a human donor in good health.

This clone was observed a single time. V usage is TRBV28 and J usage is TRBJ2-1, with 9 bases lining up with TRBD1. The CDR3 consists of 15 residues. V lost 4 bases, J lost 8 bases, and 9 bases stayed unmatched. Germline V gives CDR1 MDHEN, CDR2 SYDVKM. The CDR3 region is CASSYSGQGPDEQFF. As DNA, the CDR3 is TGTGCCAGCAGTTACTCGGGACAGGGCCCCGATGAGCAGTTCTTC.

The V call is TRBV25-1, the J call TRBJ2-7; D is possibly TRBD1 (6 bases). Germline V CDR1 and CDR2: MGHDK, SYGVNS. CDR3 size: 15 residues. Trimming cost V 4 bases and J 3 bases, with 16 bases left between them. The CDR3 protein is CASSGGQGFYYEQYF. The CDR3 bases are TGTGCCAGCAGTGGGGGACAAGGTTTTTACTACGAGCAGTACTTC.

This clone has more than one count but fewer than ten. The chain employs TRBV7-3 and TRBJ2-3; 9 nucleotides align to TRBD2. Germline V gives CDR1 SGHTA, CDR2 FQGTGA. The CDR3 length is 16 residues. The junction had 10 bases not matched to a gene; V was cut back by 5 bases and J by 4 bases. The CDR3 here is CASSPMGSGRSDTQYF. DNA of the CDR3: TGTGCCAGCAGCCCGATGGGTAGCGGGAGATCAGATACGCAGTATTTT.

The V and J genes are TRBV18 and TRBJ2-5, with unresolved D. Germline lookup yields CDR1 KGHSH and CDR2 LQKENI. Trimming pared 3 bases from V and 1 base from J, leaving 9 bases between. The CDR3 contains 14 residues. DNA of the CDR3: TGTGCCAGCTCACCCTCGGCCCTCCAAGAGACCCAGTACTTC. As protein: CASSPSALQETQYF.

This chain connects TRBV6-1 to TRBJ2-5, with D perhaps matching TRBD2 (5 bases). The CDR3 runs to 11 residues. From germline, CDR1 is MNHNS and CDR2 SASEGT. The V end was cut by 11 bases, the J end by 1 base, with 8 bases between. In nucleotides, the CDR3 is TGTGCCGGTGGGAGCCAAGAGACCCAGTACTTC. Protein product: CAGGSQETQYF.